Below are 23 T cell receptor beta chains sequenced from a single sample in a study of shared clonotypes between healthy human individuals. Clones were sequenced by immunoSEQ multiplex PCR, and TCRdb holds only the in-frame ones, with some missing. The table includes 640,000 or so clones, 60% to 80% detected once. The specimen was memory CD4+ T cells sorted from blood. Subset: CD45RA-negative fraction. The source is a woman aged 25 to 39 in good health.

This chain joins TRBV19 and TRBJ1-5; a possible D gene is TRBD1 (6 bases). The ends were cut back, 5 bases at V and 4 bases at J, with 18 bases in the middle. This CDR3 spans 16 amino acids. CDR1 is LNHDA, CDR2 SQIVND, per germline (reference sequence). In DNA form, the CDR3 reads TGTGCCAGTAGTCTAGGACAGTTTTTTTTGAATCAGCCCCAGCATTTT. Translation: CASSLGQFFLNQPQHF. Variable domain in full (rest from reference TRBV19 and TRBJ1-5): DGGITQSPKYLFRKEGQNVTLSCEQNLNHDAMYWYRQDPGQGLRLIYYSQIVNDFQKGDIAEGYSVSREKKESFPLTVTSAQKNPTAFYLCASSLGQFFLNQPQHFGDGTRLSIL.

The chain uses TRBV28 and TRBJ1-6; D is unclear. CDR1 is MDHEN, CDR2 SYDVKM, per germline. This CDR3 has 13 residues. V was shortened by 6 bases and J by 5 bases, with 8 bases between the two germline ends. Here the CDR3 reads CASRAQDNSPLHF. The CDR3 DNA reads as TGTGCCAGCAGGGCGCAGGATAATTCACCCCTCCACTTT.

Worth noting for this clone: The sample holds other DNA sequences that translate to the same CDR3. The chain recombines TRBV28 with TRBJ2-4; D is unclear. The germline V and J ends were trimmed by 3 bases and 0 bases, with 9 bases remaining between them. Germline V gives CDR1 MDHEN, CDR2 SYDVKM. This CDR3 contains 15 residues. The CDR3 DNA reads TGTGCCAGCAGTTTGACCGGGCTAGCCAAAAACATTCAGTACTTC. Translating gives CASSLTGLAKNIQYF.

The chain links TRBV5-4 to TRBJ2-5; possible D gene TRBD1, 6 bases. CDR1 and CDR2 from the germline V gene are SGHNT and YYREEE (reference sequence). The length of the CDR3 is 15 residues. The V end was cut by 2 bases, the J end by 4 bases, with 15 bases between. The CDR3 is CASSFGSGVAETQYF. The CDR3 DNA reads as TGTGCCAGCAGCTTCGGGTCAGGGGTTGCAGAGACCCAGTACTTC.

This clone was recorded only once. Here the CDR3 DNA reads TGCAGCGTTGTGGGGATTGGATCAGGCGAGCAGTTCTTC. Protein: CSVVGIGSGEQFF. V usage is TRBV29-1 and J usage is TRBJ2-1; D remains ambiguous. Trimming pared 4 bases from V and 10 bases from J, leaving 17 bases between. CDR1 and CDR2 from the germline V gene are SQVTM and ANQGSEA. The CDR3 extends over 13 amino acids.

The chain combines TRBV6-4 with TRBJ2-2, with 9 nucleotides matching TRBD1. Trimming cost V 5 bases and J 6 bases; bases outside gene matches: 4. Germline CDR1 reads MRHNA; CDR2 reads SNTAGT. The CDR3 is 14 residues long. CDR3 DNA sequence: TGTGCCAGCAGTCCGGGACAGGGTTCCGGGGAGCTGTTTTTT. It yields the protein CASSPGQGSGELFF.

This chain connects TRBV9 to TRBJ1-3; D uncertain. V gave up 0 bases and J gave up 0 bases, with 16 bases separating them. The CDR3 totals 18 residues. CDR1 SGDLS and CDR2 YYNGEE come from the germline V gene. DNA for the CDR3: TGTGCCAGCAGCGTAGAGCCGAATTCAGGATCCTCTGGAAACACCATATATTTT. Translation gives CASSVEPNSGSSGNTIYF.

The CDR3 sequence: CAWSAGFSGNTIYF. The CDR3 coding sequence is TGTGCCTGGAGTGCCGGGTTCTCTGGAAACACCATATATTTT. This chain connects TRBV30 to TRBJ1-3; D remains unclear. CDR3 length: 14 residues. Germline CDR1 reads GTSNPN; CDR2 reads SVGIG (reference sequence). The ends were cut back, 1 base at V and 0 bases at J, with 7 bases in the middle.

The CDR3 nucleotides read TGTGCCAGCTCCCTTGCCCGTAGCGGCAATCAGCCCCAGCATTTT. It specifies CASSLARSGNQPQHF. The V gene is TRBV18, the J gene TRBJ1-5; D gene uncertain. Trimming took off 6 bases at V and 2 bases at J, with 14 bases between the two ends. CDR1 and CDR2 (germline): KGHSH, LQKENI. This CDR3 contains 15 residues.

The rearrangement uses TRBV18 and TRBJ2-3; D unresolved. CDR1 and CDR2 (germline): KGHSH, LQKENI. The V and J ends lost 0 bases and 5 bases respectively, with 12 bases between them. CDR3 length equals 15 residues. DNA for the CDR3: TGTGCCAGCTCACCACCGTCCAGCCGTGGAGATACGCAGTATTTT. This codes for CASSPPSSRGDTQYF.

The rearrangement uses TRBV29-1 and TRBJ2-7; the match to TRBD2 covers 10 bases. Germline assignment: CDR1 SQVTM and CDR2 ANQGSEA. CDR3 length: 16 amino acids. Losses at the gene ends were 0 bases for V and 4 bases for J; bases not matched to a gene: 9. The CDR3 nucleotides are TGCAGCGTTGAAGATCGGCTAGCGGGAGAGGGGTACGAGCAGTACTTC. This encodes CSVEDRLAGEGYEQYF.

V is TRBV7-2 and J is TRBJ2-5; D unclear. Germline V gives CDR1 SGHTA, CDR2 FQGNSA. V dropped 7 bases and J dropped 6 bases, with 18 bases sitting between them. This CDR3 has 14 residues. This CDR3 is CASTTFQDTQTQYF. CDR3 bases: TGTGCCAGCACCACTTTCCAGGATACGCAGACCCAGTACTTC.

The gene calls are TRBV11-2 and TRBJ2-7, with 12 bases that match TRBD2. Germline CDR1 is SGHAT and CDR2 is FQNNGV. V trimming: 5 bases; J trimming: 5 bases; junction bases outside the gene matches: 10. This CDR3 is built from 16 residues. The CDR3 region has the DNA TGTGCCAGCAGCCCCAGACTAGCGGGAGTTTTCAACGAGCAGTACTTC. Residues: CASSPRLAGVFNEQYF.

Comments on this clone: Other DNA sequences within the sample encode an identical CDR3. The rearrangement joins TRBV5-4 to TRBJ2-7, with D possibly matching TRBD1 (6 bases). The V and J ends lost 5 bases and 0 bases respectively, with 9 bases between them. Germline CDR1 is SGHNT and CDR2 is YYREEE (reference sequence). The CDR3 is 13 residues long. CDR3 nucleotides: TGTGCCAGCAGACCGGACAGCTCCTACGAGCAGTACTTC. This sequence encodes CASRPDSSYEQYF.

This clone was found once. The DNA of the CDR3 is TGTGCCAGCTCACCCGGGGCACAACCTAATGAAAAACTGTTTTTT. Translation: CASSPGAQPNEKLFF. The chain has TRBV18 and TRBJ1-4; possibly TRBD1 for D (5 bases). CDR1 and CDR2 from the germline V gene are KGHSH and LQKENI. The length of the CDR3 is 15 residues. The V end lost 3 bases, the J end lost 3 bases, and 11 bases lay between the germline ends.

This chain uses TRBV19 with TRBJ1-3; tentatively, D is TRBD1 (5 bases). In germline, CDR1 is LNHDA, CDR2 SQIVND (reference sequence). V shed 6 bases and J shed 0 bases, with 9 bases lying between them. The CDR3 extends over 14 amino acids. The CDR3 loop is CASSAGNSGNTIYF. The CDR3 DNA sequence: TGTGCCAGTAGCGCAGGGAACTCTGGAAACACCATATATTTT.

The J gene is TRBJ2-5, the V gene TRBV6-1; 7 bases agree with TRBD2. This CDR3 comprises 14 residues. The V gene end was trimmed by 5 bases and the J gene end by 1 base; junction bases not matched to a gene: 4. From germline, CDR1 is MNHNS and CDR2 SASEGT. The CDR3 here is CASSSLAPQETQYF. The CDR3 region has the DNA TGTGCCAGCAGTTCACTAGCGCCCCAAGAGACCCAGTACTTC.

This clone turned up a few times. This chain uses TRBV6-1 with TRBJ2-7, with 12 bases identical to TRBD1. The CDR3 is 16 residues long. Germline loops: CDR1 MNHNS, CDR2 SASEGT. J lost 6 bases, V lost 1 base, and 7 bases had no gene match. CDR3 loop: CASSEGVGQGAGEQYF. CDR3 in DNA: TGTGCCAGCAGTGAAGGGGTGGGACAGGGGGCAGGCGAGCAGTACTTC.

A word on this clone: Additional DNA sequences in this sample encode the identical CDR3. V gene TRBV5-1 combines with J gene TRBJ2-3; 14 bases agree with TRBD2. Germline values: CDR1 SGHRS, CDR2 YFSETQ. V dropped 4 bases and J dropped 2; count of bases not matched to a gene: 6. This CDR3 comprises 17 residues. The CDR3, as DNA: TGCGCCAGCAGCCCGGGACTAGCGGGAGTGGTCACAGATACGCAGTATTTT. It translates to CASSPGLAGVVTDTQYF.

Notes on this clone: A single base separates this from a much larger clone, so it may be a read error. Here the CDR3 DNA reads TGTGCCAGCGGGGGACAGATGAACACTGAAGCTTTCTTT. Its translation is CASGGQMNTEAFF. The J gene is TRBJ1-1, the V gene TRBV2, with TRBD1 identical over 7 bases. CDR1 is SNHLY, CDR2 FYNNEI, per germline. This CDR3 comprises 13 residues. With 8 bases clipped from V and 0 bases from J, the junction kept 3 bases outside the gene matches.

CDR3 region: CASSSGLYEQYF. CDR3 DNA: TGTGCCAGCAGCTCGGGACTCTACGAGCAGTACTTC. This rearrangement joins TRBV5-4 to TRBJ2-7, with a possible D match to TRBD2 (6 bases). The CDR3 is 12 residues long. Trimming stripped 3 bases from V and 3 bases from J, with 7 bases between. Germline lookup yields CDR1 SGHNT and CDR2 YYREEE (reference sequence).

The chain is built from TRBV10-2 and TRBJ2-1, with 13 bases identical to TRBD2. V lost 4 bases and J lost 10; bases outside the gene matches: 4. The CDR3 totals 14 residues. The germline CDR1 and CDR2 sequences are WSHSY and SAAADI. This chain's CDR3 is CASSVLAGGNEQFF. The CDR3 DNA reads TGCGCCAGCAGTGTACTAGCGGGAGGGAACGAGCAGTTCTTC.

This clone was detected many times. This chain joins TRBV7-2 and TRBJ1-2, with D tentatively TRBD1 (5 bases). V lost 5 bases and J lost 10, with 14 bases in between. Per germline, CDR1 SGHTA and CDR2 FQGNSA. There are 12 residues in the CDR3. The CDR3 DNA is TGTGCCAGCAGCCCACGTGGACAAGCCTACACCTTC. The encoded protein is CASSPRGQAYTF.